What follows are 22 T cell receptor beta chains derived from one specimen sequenced in a study of neurological immune-mediated disorders. TCRdb recomputed calls from the 5' RACE reads with MiXCR, one row per CDR3 protein. The sample holds about 78,000 distinct CDR3 sequences, 5% to 5.5% seen once. Sequencing used PBMCs. Receptors were obtained from a woman younger than 45 with multiple sclerosis.

This clonotype occurred many times. The genes are TRBV12-3 or TRBV12-4 and TRBJ1-2; D is possibly TRBD1 (6 bases). The CDR3 loop spans 16 amino acids. Trimming cost V 5 bases and J 6 bases, with 22 bases left between them. CDR3 sequence (DNA): TGTGCCAGCAGTAAGATACAGGGCCGATGGAAGAATGGCTACACCTTC. Encoded protein: CASSKIQGRWKNGYTF.

Only a few counts were recorded for this clonotype. This rearrangement joins TRBV3-1 to TRBJ1-5; D not certain. The CDR3 has 13 residues. CDR1 is LGHDT, CDR2 YNNKEL, per germline (reference sequence). Trimming stripped 3 bases from V and 6 bases from J, with 9 bases between. CDR3 DNA sequence: TGTGCCAGCAGCCAGAAGGGAGGTCAGCCCCAGCATTTT. The encoded protein is CASSQKGGQPQHF.

This clonotype was counted many times. The CDR3 sequence is CSAETDDEQFF. The CDR3 DNA sequence: TGCAGTGCCGAGACGGACGATGAGCAGTTCTTC. The chain joins TRBV20-1 to TRBJ2-1; D is unresolved. CDR3 size: 11 residues. Germline V CDR1 and CDR2: DFQATT, SNEGSKA (reference sequence). V lost 6 bases and J 8 bases, leaving 11 bases between the germline ends.

This clonotype was picked up many times. The CDR3: CASSLLADYEQYF. DNA for the CDR3: TGCGCCAGCAGCCTCCTGGCAGACTACGAGCAGTACTTC. The gene calls are TRBV4-1 and TRBJ2-7; D uncertain. CDR1 is MGHRA, CDR2 YSYEKL, per germline. This CDR3 spans 13 amino acids. Trimming shortened V by 4 bases and J by 3 bases, and 10 bases separated the two germline ends.

This clonotype was detected many times. The chain carries TRBV6-6 and TRBJ1-1, with D possibly being TRBD1 (5 bases). V was trimmed by 7 bases and J by 5 bases, leaving 14 bases between them. The CDR3 has 13 amino acids. Germline CDR1 MNHNY, CDR2 SVGAGI (reference sequence). CDR3 in DNA: TGTGCCAGCATACGGGACGGAAAAACTGAAGCTTTCTTT. Translating it yields CASIRDGKTEAFF.

This clonotype was counted ten times or more. This rearrangement joins TRBV7-2 to TRBJ2-2; possibly TRBD1 for D (6 bases). Per germline, CDR1 SGHTA and CDR2 FQGNSA. The CDR3 loop spans 17 amino acids. Trimming left V 7 bases short and J 1 base short, with 19 bases between. The CDR3 here is CASNFADRYLNTGELFF. The CDR3 bases are TGTGCCAGCAACTTCGCCGACAGGTATCTGAACACCGGGGAGCTGTTTTTT. Supplemented by reference TRBV7-2 and TRBJ2-2, the full variable domain reads GAGVSQSPSNKVTEKGKDVELRCDPISGHTALYWYRQSLGQGLEFLIYFQGNSAPDKSGLPSDRFSAERTGGSVSTLTIQRTQQEDSAVYLCASNFADRYLNTGELFFGEGSRLTVL.

This clonotype occurred many times. The genes are TRBV3-1 and TRBJ1-2, with 9 bases identical to TRBD1. This CDR3 has 14 amino acids. Germline trimming cut 5 bases from V and 0 bases from J; bases unmatched to any gene: 1. Germline V lookup: CDR1 LGHDT, CDR2 YNNKEL (reference sequence). The CDR3 DNA is TGTGCCAGCAGCAGACAGGGGGCTAACTATGGCTACACCTTC. The encoded protein is CASSRQGANYGYTF.

This clonotype was counted ten times or more. Compared with germline, one end of the junction differs, possibly owing to a read error. The CDR3: CASSVGTGLHF. As DNA, the CDR3 is TGTGCCAGCAGCGTCGGGACAGGGTTACACTTC. This chain links TRBV5-6 with TRBJ2-7; the match to TRBD1 covers 9 bases. The CDR3 is made up of 11 amino acids. CDR1 and CDR2 (germline): SGHDT, YYEEEE. The complete variable domain, with remaining parts taken from reference TRBV5-6 and TRBJ2-7, reads DAGVTQSPTHLIKTRGQQVTLRCSPKSGHDTVSWYQQALGQGPQFIFQYYEEEERQRGNFPDRFSGHQFPNYSSELNVNALLLGDSALYLCASSVGTGLHFGPGTRLTVT.

In this sample, this clonotype turned up many times. This sequence joins TRBV2 and TRBJ1-1; 7 bases align to TRBD1. Germline loops: CDR1 SNHLY, CDR2 FYNNEI. This CDR3 spans 14 amino acids. V shed 5 bases, J shed 2 bases, and the junction held 5 bases outside the gene matches. The CDR3 DNA sequence: TGTGCCAGCAGTAACAGGGGCACCAACACTGAAGCTTTCTTT. This translates into CASSNRGTNTEAFF.

This clonotype was seen repeatedly, ten times or more. The CDR3 nucleotides read TGTGCCAGCAGCCCGGCCGGGGTGAACAATGAGCAGTTCTTC. Protein product: CASSPAGVNNEQFF. The gene calls are TRBV7-2 and TRBJ2-1; D possibly corresponds to TRBD2 (5 bases). Germline V gene lookup returns CDR1 SGHTA and CDR2 FQGNSA. Trimming took off 5 bases at V and 5 bases at J, with 13 bases between the two ends. The CDR3 length is 14 residues.

This clonotype was observed at least ten times. The chain combines TRBV2 with TRBJ2-1; perhaps TRBD1 as D (6 bases). CDR3 size: 21 residues. V dropped 0 bases and J dropped 4 bases, with 28 bases sitting between them. In germline, CDR1 is SNHLY, CDR2 FYNNEI. The CDR3 region has the DNA TGTGCCAGCAGTGAAGCGCTTCAGGGGACCTCATACCCCAGTTCTTACAATGAGCAGTTCTTC. It codes for CASSEALQGTSYPSSYNEQFF.

This clonotype showed up many times. This CDR3 is CSVETDTEAFF. The CDR3 DNA follows: TGCAGCGTTGAGACAGACACTGAAGCTTTCTTT. The chain combines TRBV29-1 with TRBJ1-1; D is possibly TRBD1 (5 bases). The length of the CDR3 is 11 residues. V shed 3 bases and J shed 3 bases, with 5 bases lying between them. Germline CDR1 SQVTM, CDR2 ANQGSEA.

This clonotype came up many times. V is TRBV3-1 and J is TRBJ1-1; tentative D call: TRBD1 (5 bases). Germline CDR1 is LGHDT and CDR2 is YNNKEL (reference sequence). Trimming stripped 4 bases from V and 8 bases from J, with 14 bases between. This CDR3 has 13 amino acids. The CDR3 region has the DNA TGTGCCAGCAGCCGCAGAGGAGGGGACGAAGCTTTCTTT. Translation: CASSRRGGDEAFF.

Ten or more counts support this clonotype. This sequence joins TRBV5-1 and TRBJ2-3; TRBD2 agrees at 10 bases. Germline V gene data show CDR1 as SGHRS and CDR2 as YFSETQ. Trimming at V came to 4 bases and at J to 0 bases, leaving 8 bases not matched to a gene. This CDR3 comprises 17 residues. CDR3 region: CASSQYTSGTSTDTQYF. CDR3 nucleotides: TGCGCCAGCAGCCAGTACACTAGCGGGACAAGCACAGATACGCAGTATTTT. The whole variable domain, filled in from reference TRBV5-1 and TRBJ2-3, reads KAGVTQTPRYLIKTRGQQVTLSCSPISGHRSVSWYQQTPGQGLQFLFEYFSETQRNKGNFPGRFSGRQFSNSRSEMNVSTLELGDSALYLCASSQYTSGTSTDTQYFGPGTRLTVL.

In this sample, this clonotype turned up a few times. The chain recombines TRBV5-8 with TRBJ2-1; 7 positions agree with TRBD2. Germline V gene sequence: CDR1 SGHTS, CDR2 YDEGEE. The CDR3 length is 16 residues. V shed 4 bases, J shed 3 bases, and the junction held 10 bases outside the gene matches. The CDR3 sequence: CASSRSISGNYNEQFF. CDR3 coding DNA: TGTGCCAGCAGCCGTTCAATAAGCGGGAACTACAATGAGCAGTTCTTC.

This clonotype was seen many times. J is TRBJ1-1 and V is TRBV2; D gene ambiguous. The CDR3 has 14 residues. Trimming shortened V by 3 bases and J by 1 base, and 9 bases separated the two germline ends. Germline CDR1 is SNHLY and CDR2 is FYNNEI. CDR3 nucleotides: TGTGCCAGCAGTGAGGGGTGGGGGAACACTGAAGCTTTCTTT. Amino acid sequence: CASSEGWGNTEAFF.

Ten or more counts support this clonotype. J is TRBJ2-7 and V is TRBV20-1; D is unresolved. The CDR3 contains 11 residues. Germline V gene sequence: CDR1 DFQATT, CDR2 SNEGSKA (reference sequence). Trimming stripped 2 bases from V and 2 bases from J, with 4 bases between. The CDR3 protein is CSARFTYEQYV. CDR3 DNA sequence: TGCAGTGCTAGATTCACCTACGAGCAGTACGTC.

The chain recombines TRBV6-6 with TRBJ1-2; TRBD1 might be the D (5 bases). The CDR3 loop spans 15 amino acids. Trimming removed 0 bases at V and 2 bases at J, with 10 bases between. CDR1 MNHNY and CDR2 SVGAGI come from the germline V gene (reference sequence). CDR3 sequence (DNA): TGTGCCAGCAGTTACTCGTTGCCAGGGAACTATGGCTACACCTTC. It yields the protein CASSYSLPGNYGYTF.

This clonotype was picked up many times. The junction does not match germline at one end; this may be a read error. The V call is TRBV12-3 or TRBV12-4, the J call TRBJ2-5; maybe TRBD2 (5 bases). This CDR3 region has 14 residues. In DNA, the CDR3 is TGTGCCACCTCCCCCCCGGGGAACCAAAAGACCCAGTACTTC. Encoded protein: CATSPPGNQKTQYF.

V and J are TRBV12-3 or TRBV12-4 and TRBJ2-3; D gene ambiguous. The CDR3 has 15 amino acids. The ends were cut back, 6 bases at V and 5 bases at J, with 18 bases in the middle. The CDR3 DNA sequence: TGTGCCAGCAGAAGGTCGGGTCTATTGGTAGATACGCAGTATTTT. Its protein product is CASRRSGLLVDTQYF.

This clonotype occurred many times. The rearrangement uses TRBV5-1 and TRBJ2-5; TRBD2 might be the D (5 bases). V lost 5 bases to trimming and J lost 2 bases, with 10 bases between them. There are 13 residues in the CDR3. Germline V gene sequence: CDR1 SGHRS, CDR2 YFSETQ. CDR3 protein: CASRAGEQETQYF. The CDR3 DNA reads TGCGCCAGCAGGGCGGGCGAACAAGAGACCCAGTACTTC.

This clonotype was counted ten times or more. J is TRBJ2-2 and V is TRBV24-1; 7 positions agree with TRBD1. The germline CDR1 and CDR2 sequences are KGHDR and SFDVKD. This CDR3 region has 14 residues. V shed 7 bases, J shed 4 bases, and the junction held 5 bases outside the gene matches. The DNA of the CDR3 is TGTGCCACCAGCCCTCGACAGGGCACCGGGGAGCTGTTTTTT. It translates to CATSPRQGTGELFF.